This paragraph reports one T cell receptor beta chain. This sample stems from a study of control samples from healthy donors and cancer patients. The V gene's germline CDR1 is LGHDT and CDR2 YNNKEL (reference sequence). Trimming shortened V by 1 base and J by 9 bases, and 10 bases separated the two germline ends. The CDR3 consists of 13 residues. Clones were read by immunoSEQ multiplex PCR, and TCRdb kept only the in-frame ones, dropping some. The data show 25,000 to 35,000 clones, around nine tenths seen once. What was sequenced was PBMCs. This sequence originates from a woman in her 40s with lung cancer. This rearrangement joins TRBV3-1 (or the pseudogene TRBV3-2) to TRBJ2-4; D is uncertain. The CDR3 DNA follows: TGTGCCAGCAGCCAAGGGCCGAGGAGCATTCAGTACTTC. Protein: CASSQGPRSIQYF.